This T cell receptor beta chain was obtained from a study of T cells in localized non-small cell lung cancer. Study findings and constraints: Adjacent lung had a median approximately 57 of the 100 largest tumor clones. Without multi-region sequencing, intratumor heterogeneity could not be excluded.

Germline lookup yields CDR1 LNHDA and CDR2 SQIVND (reference sequence). J lost 0 bases, V lost 9 bases, and 14 bases had no gene match. The CDR3 runs 18 residues. Libraries were prepared by immunoSEQ multiplex PCR; TCRdb keeps only in-frame clonotypes and omits some of them. Of roughly 25,000 clones in the sample, about 90% are singletons; the top ten hold about 1.1%. Concerning this clone itself: Antigen unknown.

This clonotype was obtained from a woman aged 40-70 years with stage I lung adenocarcinoma. Sequenced here: peripheral blood, sampled before any cancer treatment. This chain uses TRBV19 with TRBJ2-6, with 7 bases lining up with TRBD2. The CDR3 nucleotides are TGTGCCAGCGAGTATTCGGGACTATCCCACTCTGGGGCCAACGTCCTGACTTTC. Translation: CASEYSGLSHSGANVLTF.